This TCR beta chain originates from a study of cytomegalovirus exposure and HLA in healthy donors. Study-wide findings and caveats: In the approximately 130 validation repertoires, under 95% of cluster scores exceeded 0, per a later analysis.

V dropped 4 bases and J dropped 4; count of bases not matched to a gene: 10. The length of the CDR3 is 16 residues. Germline V gene lookup returns CDR1 MDHEN and CDR2 SYDVKM. Assay used: immunoSEQ multiplex PCR; TCRdb lists only in-frame clones, some missing. This table holds more than 150,000 clones, more than 75% found once. As for this clone: The target antigen is unknown.

This receptor was identified in a man younger than 35 in good health and CMV-seropositive. Sequenced: PBMCs. The chain is built from TRBV28 and TRBJ2-3, with 8 bases matching TRBD2. In DNA, the CDR3 is TGTGCCAGCAGTTCGGTCGTCGGGGGGGCCCCAGATACGCAGTATTTT. Translated: CASSSVVGGAPDTQYF.